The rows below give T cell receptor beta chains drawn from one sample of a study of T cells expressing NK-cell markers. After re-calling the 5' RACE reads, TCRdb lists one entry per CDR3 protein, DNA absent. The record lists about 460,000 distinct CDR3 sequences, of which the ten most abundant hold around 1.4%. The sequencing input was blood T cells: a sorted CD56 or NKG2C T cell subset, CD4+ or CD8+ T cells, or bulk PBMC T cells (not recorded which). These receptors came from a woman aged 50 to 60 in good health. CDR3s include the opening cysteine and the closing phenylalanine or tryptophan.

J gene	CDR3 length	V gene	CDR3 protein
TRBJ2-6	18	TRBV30	CAWSKARTSGTGANVLTF
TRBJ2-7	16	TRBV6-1	CASSDLTSGGLYEQYF
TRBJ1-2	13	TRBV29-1	CSVSTGLIHGYTF
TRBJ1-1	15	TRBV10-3	CAISGDRAANTEAFF
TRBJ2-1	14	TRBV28	CASSSTDVYNEQFF
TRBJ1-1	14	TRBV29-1	CGVRSPYLNTEAFF
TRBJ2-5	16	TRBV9	CASSVEGLAVQETQYF
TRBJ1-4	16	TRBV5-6	CASSLGGGGVAEKLFF
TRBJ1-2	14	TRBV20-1	CSAGRDRGRNGYTF
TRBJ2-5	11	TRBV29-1	CSVLERETQYF
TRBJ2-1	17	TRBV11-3	CASSLDRLAGGGDEQFF
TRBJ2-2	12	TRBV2	CASRVTNRELFF
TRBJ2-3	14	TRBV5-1	CASSLTASGDTQYF
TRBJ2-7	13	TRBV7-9	CASSLNAPSEQYF
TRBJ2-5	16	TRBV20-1	CSARSQGLAGGKTQYF
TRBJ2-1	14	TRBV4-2	CASSQAGKRGEQFF
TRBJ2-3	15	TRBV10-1	CASSGSAGRTDTQYF
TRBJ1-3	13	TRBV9	CASRRGAGNTIYF
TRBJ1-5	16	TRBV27	CASSLSADPSNQPQHF
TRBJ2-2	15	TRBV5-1	CASSLMGQVTGELFF
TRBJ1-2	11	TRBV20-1	CSAKQGGGYTF
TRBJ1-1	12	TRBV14	CASSPQAFEAFF
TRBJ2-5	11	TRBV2	CAGTSGETQYF
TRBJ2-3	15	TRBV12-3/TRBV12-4	CASSLAGGYTDTQYF
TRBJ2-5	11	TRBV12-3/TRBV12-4	CASTLKGTQYF
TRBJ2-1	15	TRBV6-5	CASSLGLARSNEQFF
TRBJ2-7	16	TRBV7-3	CASSPDSLAGAYEQYF
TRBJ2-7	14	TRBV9	CASSVAGGVDEQYF
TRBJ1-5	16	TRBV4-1	CASSQVGRGGRQPQHF
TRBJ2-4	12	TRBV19	CASSPETLHKYF
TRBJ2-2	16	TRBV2	CASLSLAGGPTGELFF
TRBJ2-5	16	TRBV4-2	CASSQVTSGIQETQYF
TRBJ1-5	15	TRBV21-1	CASSKAHRGNQPQHF
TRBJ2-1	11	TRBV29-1	CSVDMGFLEFF
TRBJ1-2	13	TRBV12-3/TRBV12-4	CASTWGGNYGYTF
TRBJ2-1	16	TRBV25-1	CASSPGTSGRRDEQFF
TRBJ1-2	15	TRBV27	CASGYQGPLSYGYTF